This T cell receptor beta chain is drawn from a study of T cell responses to AZD1222 COVID-19 vaccine. Comments on this clone: What it binds is unknown.

The CDR3 spans 14 residues. Per the germline V gene, CDR1 is LGHNA and CDR2 is YSLEER. Deletions cut 0 bases from V and 4 bases from J, with 9 bases between. Sequenced by immunoSEQ multiplex PCR; TCRdb stores in-frame clones only, minus some. The repertoire has roughly 160,000 clones, 85% to 90% of them found once; the top ten carry roughly 5.5%. Study findings and constraints: The sample set comprised mostly white British donors with more females, and clonal diversity was possibly underestimated.

V and J are TRBV4-3 and TRBJ1-2, with D possibly being TRBD1 (5 bases). The sample consisted of peripheral blood, taken on day 0 of AZD1222 vaccination. This TCR came from an adult in good health. CDR3 region: CASSQDYQGYGYTF. The CDR3 nucleotides read TGCGCCAGCAGCCAAGATTACCAGGGCTATGGCTACACCTTC.